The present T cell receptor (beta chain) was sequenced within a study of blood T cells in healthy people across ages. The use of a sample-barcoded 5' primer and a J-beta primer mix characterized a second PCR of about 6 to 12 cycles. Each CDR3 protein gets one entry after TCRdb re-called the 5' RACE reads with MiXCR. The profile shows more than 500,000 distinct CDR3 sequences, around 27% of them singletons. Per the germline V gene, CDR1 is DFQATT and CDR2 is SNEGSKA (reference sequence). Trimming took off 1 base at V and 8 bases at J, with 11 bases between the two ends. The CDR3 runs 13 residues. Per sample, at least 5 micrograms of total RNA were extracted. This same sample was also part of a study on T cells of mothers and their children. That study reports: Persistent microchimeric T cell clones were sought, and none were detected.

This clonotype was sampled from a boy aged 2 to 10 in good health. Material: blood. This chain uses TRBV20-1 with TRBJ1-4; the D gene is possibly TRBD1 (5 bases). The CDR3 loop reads CSARVVWDEKLFF. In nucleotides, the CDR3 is TGCAGTGCTAGAGTTGTTTGGGACGAAAAACTGTTTTTT.